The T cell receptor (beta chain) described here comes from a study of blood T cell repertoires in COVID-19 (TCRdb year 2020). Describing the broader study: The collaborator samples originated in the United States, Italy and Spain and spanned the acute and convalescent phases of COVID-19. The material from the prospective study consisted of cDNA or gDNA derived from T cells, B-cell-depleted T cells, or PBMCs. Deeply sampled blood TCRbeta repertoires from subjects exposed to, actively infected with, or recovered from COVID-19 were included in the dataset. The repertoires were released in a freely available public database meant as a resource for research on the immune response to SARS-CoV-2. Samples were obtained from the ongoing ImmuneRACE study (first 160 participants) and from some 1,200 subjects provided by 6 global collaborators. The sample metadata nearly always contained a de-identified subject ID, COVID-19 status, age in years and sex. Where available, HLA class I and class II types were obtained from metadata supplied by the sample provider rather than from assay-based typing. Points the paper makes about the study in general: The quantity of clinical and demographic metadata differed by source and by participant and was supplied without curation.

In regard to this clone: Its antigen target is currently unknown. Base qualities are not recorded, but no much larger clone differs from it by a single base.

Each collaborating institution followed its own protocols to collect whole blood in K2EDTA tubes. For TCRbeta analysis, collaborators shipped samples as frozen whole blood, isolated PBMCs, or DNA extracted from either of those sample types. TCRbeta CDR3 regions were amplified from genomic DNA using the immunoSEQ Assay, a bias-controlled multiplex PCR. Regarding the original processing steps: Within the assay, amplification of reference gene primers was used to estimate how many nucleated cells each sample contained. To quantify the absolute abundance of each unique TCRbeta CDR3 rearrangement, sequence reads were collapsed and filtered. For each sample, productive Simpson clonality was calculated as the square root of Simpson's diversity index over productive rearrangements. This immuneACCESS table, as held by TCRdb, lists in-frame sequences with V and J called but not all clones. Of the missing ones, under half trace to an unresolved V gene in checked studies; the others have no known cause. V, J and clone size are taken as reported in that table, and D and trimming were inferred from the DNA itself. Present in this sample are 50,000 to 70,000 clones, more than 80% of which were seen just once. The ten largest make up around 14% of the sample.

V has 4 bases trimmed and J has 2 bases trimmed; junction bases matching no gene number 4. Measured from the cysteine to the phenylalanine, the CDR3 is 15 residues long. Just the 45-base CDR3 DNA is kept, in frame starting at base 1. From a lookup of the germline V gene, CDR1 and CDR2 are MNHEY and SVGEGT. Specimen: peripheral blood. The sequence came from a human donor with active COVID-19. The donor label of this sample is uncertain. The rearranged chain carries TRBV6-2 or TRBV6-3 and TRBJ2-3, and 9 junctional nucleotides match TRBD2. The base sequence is TGTGCCAGCAGTTCAGCGGGGGGCCTCACAGATACGCAGTATTTT. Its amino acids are CASSSAGGLTDTQYF.